A single sample gave rise to the 8 T cell receptor beta chains below, sequenced in a study of metastatic and nonmetastatic thyroid tumors. Thyroid surgery had not been preceded by any treatment in any patient. TCRdb reprocessed the PCR reads via MiXCR. The table lists 60,000 to 85,000 clones, 15% to 20% of them singletons, with around 13% in the top ten. Sample: blood. The receptors come from a female donor with papillary thyroid cancer or a benign thyroid nodule (not recorded which). Some clones in this sample may be carry-over from other donors' samples.

This clone was picked up many times. This chain uses TRBV5-1 with TRBJ2-7; D is uncertain. The length of the CDR3 is 14 residues. The germline V and J ends were trimmed by 2 bases and 0 bases, with 9 bases remaining between them. In germline, CDR1 is SGHRS, CDR2 YFSETQ. CDR3 sequence reads: CASSLTVNSYEQYF. The CDR3 coding sequence is TGCGCCAGCAGCTTAACAGTTAACTCCTACGAGCAGTACTTC.

The V gene is TRBV11-1, the J gene TRBJ2-7; 8 bases agree with TRBD2. The CDR3 has 18 amino acids. The junction had 16 bases not matched to a gene; V was cut back by 4 bases and J by 2 bases. Germline V CDR1 and CDR2: SGHAT, FQDESV (reference sequence). The CDR3, as DNA: TGTGCCAGCAGCTCGGAACCGGGACTAGTTGGGACTACCTACGAGCAGTACTTC. This sequence encodes CASSSEPGLVGTTYEQYF.

This clone was detected a few times. With a much larger clone just one base away, this may be a read error. The chain couples TRBV10-2 to TRBJ1-1; D gene uncertain. The CDR3 sequence is 13 residues long. The germline V gene encodes CDR1 WSHSY and CDR2 SAAADI. Between the trimmed V and J ends, which lost 6 bases and 3 bases, there was a span of 11 bases. The CDR3 DNA follows: TGCGCCAGCAGAGCCAACGGGGACACTGAAGCTTTCTTT. Translating it yields CASRANGDTEAFF.

V is TRBV6-2 or TRBV6-3 and J is TRBJ1-1; no firm D call. There are 18 residues in the CDR3. Germline-derived CDR1 and CDR2 are MNHEY and SVGEGT. Trimming took off 5 bases at V and 0 bases at J, with 22 bases between the two ends. The CDR3: CASSHPRSEWIMNTEAFF. DNA for the CDR3: TGTGCCAGCAGTCACCCCCGATCTGAGTGGATTATGAACACTGAAGCTTTCTTT.

This chain joins TRBV6-2 or TRBV6-3 and TRBJ2-1; no reliable D call. The CDR3 has 13 amino acids. CDR1 MNHEY and CDR2 SVGEGT come from the germline V gene. Trimming pared 0 bases from V and 6 bases from J, leaving 6 bases between. The CDR3 sequence: CASSYSETNEQFF. The CDR3 DNA follows: TGTGCCAGCAGTTACTCTGAGACCAATGAGCAGTTCTTC.

The table lists this clone with many counts. A much more abundant neighbour one base away suggests this may be a read error. The same CDR3 arises from other DNA sequences in this sample as well. The genes are TRBV6-1 and TRBJ1-5; TRBD1 aligns across 8 bases. The length of the CDR3 is 16 residues. CDR1 MNHNS and CDR2 SASEGT come from the germline V gene. CDR3 region: CASSEANRGYNQPQHF. CDR3 DNA: TGTGCCAGCAGCGAAGCGAACAGGGGGTACAATCAGCCCCAGCATTTT.

This clone turned up a few times. The chain links TRBV29-1 to TRBJ2-1, with a weak D call TRBD2 (6 bases). CDR1 and CDR2 from the germline V gene are SQVTM and ANQGSEA. This CDR3 region has 14 residues. V gave up 6 bases and J gave up 7 bases, with 19 bases separating them. CDR3 sequence (DNA): TGCAGCGTGGTATCGGGAGAGGTAGTGAATGAGCAGTTCTTC. It specifies CSVVSGEVVNEQFF.

This clone occurred a few times. Given the absence of the conserved phenylalanine or tryptophan at the CDR3 end, a read error is likely. This chain uses TRBV28 with TRBJ1-5; TRBD1 agrees at 8 bases. Germline lookup yields CDR1 MDHEN and CDR2 SYDVKM. J gave up 7 bases and V 6 bases, and 17 bases lay outside the gene matches. This CDR3 has 17 residues. The CDR3 loop reads CASSLPPGTGSKQPQHS. DNA for the CDR3: TGTGCCAGCAGCTTACCCCCCGGGACAGGCTCCAAACAGCCCCAGCATTCT.